This TCR beta chain came from a study of post-analysis software for immune sequencing data. The study, taken as a whole, reports: TRBV5-6, TRBV5-1 and TRBV20-1 were among roughly five TRBV segments more frequent in patients than controls.

In its sample, this clonotype was seen a few times. Its antigen is currently unknown. TCR beta cDNA libraries had unique molecular identifiers. Each CDR3 protein gets one entry after TCRdb re-called the PCR reads with MiXCR. The data hold a few hundred thousand distinct CDR3 sequences, with approximately 34% observed a single time. The V and J ends lost 3 bases and 0 bases respectively, with 16 bases between them. The CDR3 spans 17 residues. Germline-derived CDR1 and CDR2 are SGHRS and YFSETQ. Sequencing input: blood. This receptor was taken from a girl aged 2-17 years with multiple sclerosis. The chain joins TRBV5-1 to TRBJ2-1, with TRBD2 as a possible D gene (7 bases). The chain's CDR3 is CASSSLGGGSSYNEQFF. The CDR3 region has the DNA TGCGCCAGCAGCTCCTTGGGGGGCGGGAGCTCCTACAATGAGCAGTTCTTC.